The T cell receptor beta chain under discussion was sequenced for a study of T cell repertoires in cytomegalovirus infection. Study details: Public TCR beta signature analysis indicated the presence of both CMV infection and matching HLA type. The study's findings and limits: Carriers of CMV plus the relevant HLA were identified by cumulative public TCR beta family frequency. The study found HLA-C-restricted CMV-specific TCR beta clonotypes dominating the ex vivo response.

TCRdb itself ran the reads through MiXCR, one entry per CDR3 protein. The profile shows 560,000 or so distinct CDR3 sequences, approximately 15% of them singletons. As concerns this clonotype: As yet, its antigen is unknown.

CDR1 and CDR2 from the germline V gene are SGHNT and YYREEE (reference sequence). V lost 4 bases to trimming and J lost 2 bases; unmatched junction nucleotides: 8. This CDR3 spans 17 amino acids. The gene calls are TRBV5-4 and TRBJ2-6; 8 bases are shared with TRBD1. What was sequenced was CD8+ T cells from PBMCs. The source of this sequence is a human donor in good health (CMV status not recorded). Some clones in this sample may be carry-over from other donors' samples. In DNA form, the CDR3 reads TGTGCCAGCAGCATCGACAGGGGATGGACTGGGGCCAACGTCCTGACTTTC. Its translation is CASSIDRGWTGANVLTF.